This TCR beta chain was recovered during a study of T cell repertoires in cytomegalovirus infection. Study as a whole: TCR beta signatures that were public indicated CMV infection and matching HLA type.

This clonotype was counted ten times or more. Its antigen is currently unknown. Findings and limits, study-wide: Identification of carriers of CMV plus the relevant HLA was performed using cumulative public TCR beta family frequency. HLA-C-restricted TCR beta clonotypes specific for CMV led the ex vivo response.

Per germline, CDR1 MDHEN and CDR2 SYDVKM. With 5 bases removed from V and 1 base from J, the gap between germline ends came to 14 bases. This CDR3 region has 16 residues. In TCRdb, the reads were re-called with MiXCR into one record per CDR3 protein. This sample carries almost 500,000 distinct CDR3 sequences, approximately 11% of them seen once, and the ten largest clones take roughly 10%. Specimen: PBMCs. The chain combines TRBV28 with TRBJ2-2; no firm D call. This clonotype originated in a human donor in good health (CMV status not recorded). Some clones in this sample may be carry-over from other donors' samples. In DNA form, the CDR3 reads TGTGCCAGCAGTCTCGGAATAGCCAGGAACACCGGGGAGCTGTTTTTT. Residues: CASSLGIARNTGELFF.